Listed here are 17 T cell receptor beta chains from one sample, sequenced in a study of identical twins. TCRdb ran MiXCR on the 5' RACE reads and lists one entry per CDR3 protein. The sample holds about 240,000 distinct CDR3 sequences, over 9.5% seen once. The sample taken for sequencing was memory T cells sorted from blood. The receptors here all came from a man aged 45-60 years in good health.

This clonotype came up many times. The chain is built from TRBV20-1 and TRBJ2-7; D gene ambiguous. CDR1 is DFQATT, CDR2 SNEGSKA, per germline (reference sequence). Trimming removed 4 bases at V and 9 bases at J, with 31 bases between. CDR3 size: 17 residues. Here the CDR3 reads CSAIRQTRYPLRGGQYF. In DNA, the CDR3 is TGCAGTGCTATAAGGCAGACGCGCTATCCCCTACGAGGTGGGCAGTACTTC.

J is TRBJ2-3 and V is TRBV7-2; 7 nucleotides match TRBD2. The J segment lost 11 bases and the V segment lost 2 bases, leaving 10 bases of the junction unmatched. Germline V CDR1 and CDR2: SGHTA, FQGNSA. The CDR3 consists of 14 residues. The DNA for the CDR3 is TGTGCCAGCAGCTTAAGCGGAGCGGGGCGGGGGCAGTATTTT. This gives the protein CASSLSGAGRGQYF.

The chain recombines TRBV20-1 with TRBJ1-5; TRBD1 aligns across 9 bases. Per germline, CDR1 DFQATT and CDR2 SNEGSKA (reference sequence). The CDR3 has 14 residues. With 5 bases clipped from V and 3 bases from J, the junction kept 5 bases outside the gene matches. The CDR3 region has the DNA TGCAGTGCTGGGGGACAGGGCCTCAATCAGCCCCAGCATTTT. As protein: CSAGGQGLNQPQHF.

This clonotype is classed as medium-sized. This rearrangement joins TRBV3-1 to TRBJ2-2; TRBD1 aligns across 7 bases. The CDR3 runs to 16 residues. CDR1 and CDR2 from the germline V gene are LGHDT and YNNKEL (reference sequence). With V trimmed by 4 bases and J by 4 bases, 9 bases remained unmatched. CDR3 DNA: TGTGCCAGCAGCCCAAACCCAGGGGGTGGCACCGGGGAGCTGTTTTTT. This codes for CASSPNPGGGTGELFF.

This clonotype was found a few times. The rearrangement uses TRBV20-1 and TRBJ2-7, with D tentatively TRBD1 (6 bases). The V end lost 3 bases, the J end lost 5 bases, and 14 bases lay between the germline ends. This CDR3 is 13 amino acids long. Per germline, CDR1 DFQATT and CDR2 SNEGSKA (reference sequence). CDR3 nucleotide sequence: TGCAGTGCTAGGAGACAGGACCCGGACGAGCAGTACTTC. Translation gives CSARRQDPDEQYF.

As to this clonotype: It may be a read error: a sequence one base away is much more abundant. This chain links TRBV12-5 with TRBJ2-3; D gene uncertain. CDR3 size: 13 residues. V was pared by 2 bases and J by 4 bases, with 7 bases between. Germline V lookup: CDR1 LGHNT, CDR2 FRNRAP. CDR3 DNA: TGTGCTAGTGGTTTGACCCCCCCAGATACGCAGTATTTT. Its translation is CASGLTPPDTQYF.

The genes are TRBV5-1 and TRBJ1-1; D might be TRBD1 (5 bases). In germline, CDR1 is SGHRS, CDR2 YFSETQ. The CDR3 contains 11 residues. V shed 4 bases and J shed 10 bases, with 11 bases lying between them. The CDR3, as DNA: TGCGCCAGCAGCGGCGGGGGAGGAGCTTTCTTT. The encoded protein is CASSGGGGAFF.

The chain couples TRBV20-1 to TRBJ2-1; TRBD2 matches 12 bases. The junction had 14 bases not matched to a gene; V was cut back by 6 bases and J by 8 bases. The CDR3 totals 16 residues. CDR1 and CDR2 (germline): DFQATT, SNEGSKA (reference sequence). The CDR3 DNA reads as TGCAGTGCCCCTGGGTCTAGCGGGGGGGCCGGGGATGAGCAGTTCTTC. Amino acid sequence: CSAPGSSGGAGDEQFF.

This chain connects TRBV12-3 or TRBV12-4 to TRBJ1-2; D is possibly TRBD1 (6 bases). Trimming cost V 6 bases and J 8 bases, with 16 bases left between them. This CDR3 has 13 residues. The CDR3 protein is CASSTHRDMGYTF. For the CDR3, the DNA is TGTGCCAGCAGCACTCACAGGGATATGGGCTACACCTTC.

This clonotype was detected ten times or more. J is TRBJ1-5 and V is TRBV29-1; no clear D. V was pared by 5 bases and J by 7 bases, with 15 bases between. The V gene's germline CDR1 is SQVTM and CDR2 ANQGSEA. CDR3 length: 13 residues. The DNA of the CDR3 is TGCAGCGTTATGGAGGGTTCGGGACAGCCCCAGCATTTT. Amino acids: CSVMEGSGQPQHF.

This clonotype came up a few times. Possible read error: a much larger clone is one base away. The chain recombines TRBV7-2 with TRBJ2-6; TRBD1 might be the D (5 bases). This CDR3 has 14 residues. V was trimmed by 2 bases and J by 8 bases, leaving 10 bases between them. In germline, CDR1 is SGHTA, CDR2 FQGNSA. CDR3 DNA: TGTGCCAGCAGCTTAAGTTCAGGGTCCAACGTCCTGACTTTC. Its translation is CASSLSSGSNVLTF.

This clonotype was detected many times. The chain has TRBV10-3 and TRBJ1-2, with TRBD1 matching over 7 bases. CDR1 ENHRY and CDR2 SYGVKD come from the germline V gene. This CDR3 region has 16 residues. The J segment lost 6 bases and the V segment lost 3 bases, leaving 13 bases of the junction unmatched. The DNA for the CDR3 is TGTGCCATCAGTGACTTTTCGGCAGAGCAGGGGGATGGCTACACCTTC. Translated, it gives CAISDFSAEQGDGYTF.

The chain has TRBV6-1 and TRBJ2-4; the match to TRBD2 covers 16 bases. From germline, CDR1 is MNHNS and CDR2 SASEGT. CDR3 length equals 17 residues. V gave up 6 bases and J gave up 5 bases; unmatched junction bases: 7. Here the CDR3 DNA reads TGTGCCAGCAGCTCCGGGACTAGCGGGGGGGCCCAAAACATTCAGTACTTC. Translated, it gives CASSSGTSGGAQNIQYF.

The chain couples TRBV20-1 to TRBJ2-1; 10 positions agree with TRBD2. Germline-derived CDR1 and CDR2 are DFQATT and SNEGSKA (reference sequence). The junction had 10 bases not matched to a gene; V was cut back by 0 bases and J by 8 bases. The CDR3 covers 16 residues. The CDR3 loop is CSARDLLAGVGDEQFF. As DNA, the CDR3 is TGCAGTGCTAGAGATTTGCTAGCGGGGGTTGGCGATGAGCAGTTCTTC.

This clonotype was seen a few times. The CDR3 DNA sequence: TGTGCCAGCAGCTTAGATTGGGGGAAGGGGTATGGCTACACCTTC. This gives the protein CASSLDWGKGYGYTF. V is TRBV7-2 and J is TRBJ1-2, with D possibly matching TRBD1 (5 bases). Germline lookup yields CDR1 SGHTA and CDR2 FQGNSA. The CDR3 contains 15 residues. V was shortened by 1 base and J by 5 bases, with 14 bases between the two germline ends. Full variable domain (missing parts from reference TRBV7-2 and TRBJ1-2): GAGVSQSPSNKVTEKGKDVELRCDPISGHTALYWYRQSLGQGLEFLIYFQGNSAPDKSGLPSDRFSAERTGGSVSTLTIQRTQQEDSAVYLCASSLDWGKGYGYTFGSGTRLTVV.

This clonotype was observed at least ten times. This chain joins TRBV24-1 and TRBJ2-1; the D gene is possibly TRBD1 (7 bases). Between the trimmed V and J ends, which lost 4 bases and 6 bases, there was a span of 12 bases. Germline CDR1 KGHDR, CDR2 SFDVKD. This CDR3 region has 14 residues. The CDR3 nucleotides are TGTGCCACCAGTGACAGGGGGGTGTTCAATGAGCAGTTCTTC. Its protein is CATSDRGVFNEQFF.

The table lists this clonotype with many counts. The chain carries TRBV10-3 and TRBJ1-2, with TRBD1 identical over 8 bases. The ends lost 6 bases at V and 4 bases at J; junction bases unmatched: 4. Germline CDR1 ENHRY, CDR2 SYGVKD. The CDR3 has 13 residues. CDR3 sequence reads: CAIRGDRSYGYTF. CDR3 DNA: TGTGCCATCAGAGGGGACAGGAGCTATGGCTACACCTTC.